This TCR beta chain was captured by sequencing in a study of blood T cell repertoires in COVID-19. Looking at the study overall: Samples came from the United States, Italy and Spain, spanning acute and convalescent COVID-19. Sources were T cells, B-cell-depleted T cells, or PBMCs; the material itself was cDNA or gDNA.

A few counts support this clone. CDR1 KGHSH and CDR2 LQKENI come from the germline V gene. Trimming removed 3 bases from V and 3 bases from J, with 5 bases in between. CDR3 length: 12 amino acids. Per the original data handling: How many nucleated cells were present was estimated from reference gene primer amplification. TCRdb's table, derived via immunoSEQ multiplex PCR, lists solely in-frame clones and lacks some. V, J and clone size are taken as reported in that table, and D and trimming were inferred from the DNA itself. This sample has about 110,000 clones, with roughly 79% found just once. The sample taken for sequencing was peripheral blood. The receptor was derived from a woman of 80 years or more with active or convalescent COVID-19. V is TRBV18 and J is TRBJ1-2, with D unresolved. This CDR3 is CASSPSDYGYTF. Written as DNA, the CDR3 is TGTGCCAGCTCACCTAGTGACTATGGCTACACCTTC.